This TCR beta chain was sequenced in a study of cytomegalovirus exposure and HLA in healthy donors. Study-wide findings and caveats: Reportedly, HLA-A and HLA-B alleles of most subjects were accurately predicted from TCR beta.

This clone was seen more than once but under ten times. Its antigen is still unknown. Sampled while nominally healthy, donors likely had unrecorded immune exposures. The PCR employed 60 Vbeta primers together with 13 Jbeta primers. The repertoire was sequenced with immunoSEQ multiplex PCR; TCRdb's copy has only in-frame clones and lacks some. The sample lists 100,000 to 150,000 clones, roughly a tenth occurring once. The V end lost 1 base, the J end lost 1 base, and 7 bases lay between the germline ends. The CDR3 loop spans 14 amino acids. Germline-derived CDR1 and CDR2 are SNHLY and FYNNEI. The sequenced sample was PBMCs. This clonotype was sampled from a woman in her late teens or twenties in good health and CMV-seropositive. This chain uses TRBV2 with TRBJ1-1; no reliable D call. This chain's CDR3 is CASSEGAANTEAFF. For the CDR3, the DNA is TGTGCCAGCAGTGAAGGGGCCGCGAACACTGAAGCTTTCTTT.